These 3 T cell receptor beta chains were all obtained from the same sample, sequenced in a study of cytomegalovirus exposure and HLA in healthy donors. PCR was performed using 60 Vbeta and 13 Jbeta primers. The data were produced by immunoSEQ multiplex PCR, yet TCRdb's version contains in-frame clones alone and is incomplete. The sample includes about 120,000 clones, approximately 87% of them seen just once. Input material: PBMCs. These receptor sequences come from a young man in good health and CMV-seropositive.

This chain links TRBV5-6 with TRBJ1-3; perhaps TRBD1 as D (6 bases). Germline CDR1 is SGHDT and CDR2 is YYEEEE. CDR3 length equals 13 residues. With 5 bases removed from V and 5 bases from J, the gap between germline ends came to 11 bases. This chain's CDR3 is CASRSGHRNTIYF. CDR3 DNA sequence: TGTGCCAGCAGGTCGGGACACCGAAACACCATATATTTT.

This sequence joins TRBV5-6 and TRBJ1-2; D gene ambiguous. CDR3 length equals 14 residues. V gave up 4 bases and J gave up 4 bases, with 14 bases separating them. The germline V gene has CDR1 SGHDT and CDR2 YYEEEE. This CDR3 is CASSPRALGYGYTF. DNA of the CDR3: TGTGCCAGCAGCCCGAGGGCCCTTGGCTATGGCTACACCTTC.

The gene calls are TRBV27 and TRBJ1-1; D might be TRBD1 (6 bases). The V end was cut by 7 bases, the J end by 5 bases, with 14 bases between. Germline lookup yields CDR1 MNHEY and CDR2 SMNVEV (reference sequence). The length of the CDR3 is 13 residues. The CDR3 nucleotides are TGTGCCAGCATCGGGCCCGACAGGACTGAAGCTTTCTTT. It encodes CASIGPDRTEAFF.